Each of the 24 T cell receptor beta chains below was sequenced from the same sample in a study of early T cells in non-severe SARS-CoV-2 infection. TCRdb recomputed calls from the 5' RACE reads with MiXCR, one row per CDR3 protein. This repertoire shows tens of thousands of distinct CDR3 sequences, approximately 14% found once; its top ten account for 4% to 5%. What was sequenced was whole blood. The receptor set was obtained from an adult who was a healthcare worker with PCR-confirmed SARS-CoV-2 infection or an uninfected control (not recorded which).

Ten or more counts support this clonotype. The rearrangement joins TRBV20-1 to TRBJ1-4; 9 nucleotides match TRBD1. This CDR3 has 17 residues. From germline, CDR1 is DFQATT and CDR2 SNEGSKA (reference sequence). V lost 5 bases to trimming and J lost 0 bases; unmatched junction nucleotides: 10. CDR3 DNA sequence: TGCAGTGCTCCGAGGACAGGGGCCTATGCAACTAATGAAAAACTGTTTTTT. It specifies CSAPRTGAYATNEKLFF.

This clonotype was detected ten times or more. The rearrangement uses TRBV25-1 and TRBJ1-3; no firm D call. The CDR3 covers 12 residues. Germline V CDR1 and CDR2: MGHDK, SYGVNS. Deletions cut 2 bases from V and 3 bases from J, with 2 bases between. As DNA, the CDR3 is TGTGCCAGCAGTGAAGGTGGAAACACCATATATTTT. The encoded protein is CASSEGGNTIYF.

The chain couples TRBV29-1 to TRBJ1-2, with D possibly matching TRBD1 (5 bases). CDR1 and CDR2 from the germline V gene are SQVTM and ANQGSEA. With 7 bases removed from V and 4 bases from J, the gap between germline ends came to 19 bases. This CDR3 comprises 14 residues. The CDR3 loop reads CSANQGWLPYGYTF. For the CDR3, the DNA is TGCAGCGCAAATCAGGGTTGGCTTCCCTATGGCTACACCTTC. The complete variable domain, with remaining parts taken from reference TRBV29-1 and TRBJ1-2, reads SAVISQKPSRDICQRGTSLTIQCQVDSQVTMMFWYRQQPGQSLTLIATANQGSEATYESGFVIDKFPISRPNLTFSTLTVSNMSPEDSSIYLCSANQGWLPYGYTFGSGTRLTVV.

As DNA, the CDR3 is TGTGCCAGCAGTCCTATCGATTTGAACACTGAAGCTTTCTTT. It codes for CASSPIDLNTEAFF. V usage is TRBV7-9 and J usage is TRBJ1-1; D is undetermined. The V end was cut by 6 bases, the J end by 0 bases, with 11 bases between. The CDR3 consists of 14 residues. Per the germline V gene, CDR1 is SEHNR and CDR2 is FQNEAQ (reference sequence).

The rearrangement joins TRBV2 to TRBJ2-1; the match to TRBD1 covers 10 bases. V lost 6 bases and J lost 6; bases outside the gene matches: 17. The CDR3 sequence is 18 residues long. The germline CDR1 and CDR2 sequences are SNHLY and FYNNEI. CDR3: CASSAQPGQGVPTNEQFF. The CDR3, as DNA: TGTGCCAGCAGCGCTCAACCCGGACAGGGGGTACCCACCAATGAGCAGTTCTTC.

This clonotype showed up just a few times. This chain links TRBV20-1 with TRBJ1-5; D gene unclear. The germline gives CDR1 DFQATT, CDR2 SNEGSKA (reference sequence). The CDR3 is 14 residues long. V was clipped by 3 bases and J by 5 bases, with 14 bases between them. DNA of the CDR3: TGCAGTGCTAGCGTCGGAGGCGGAGATCAGCCCCAGCATTTT. Translating gives CSASVGGGDQPQHF.

The rearrangement links TRBV11-2 to TRBJ2-7; unclear D gene. The CDR3 consists of 13 residues. The germline V gene has CDR1 SGHAT and CDR2 FQNNGV. Trimming removed 5 bases at V and 3 bases at J, with 11 bases between. This CDR3 reads CASSQDGYYEQYF. CDR3 DNA: TGTGCCAGCAGCCAGGACGGGTACTACGAGCAGTACTTC.

The CDR3 DNA reads TGCGCCAGCAGTGAGGACCCTAGCCCTCGCACAGATACGCAGTATTTT. The encoded protein is CASSEDPSPRTDTQYF. This chain joins TRBV10-1 and TRBJ2-3; TRBD2 is a possible D gene (5 bases). CDR1 WNHNN and CDR2 SYGVQD come from the germline V gene (reference sequence). This CDR3 has 16 residues. With 2 bases removed from V and 1 base from J, the gap between germline ends came to 13 bases.

Concerning this clonotype itself: A read error may produce the germline difference seen at one junction end. J is TRBJ2-5 and V is TRBV7-2; 8 nucleotides line up with TRBD1. The CDR3 has 15 amino acids. Germline CDR1 is SGHTA and CDR2 is FQGNSA. This CDR3 reads CVSSLGTGPQETQYF. The CDR3 DNA follows: TGTGTCAGCAGCTTAGGGACAGGTCCCCAAGAGACCCAGTACTTC.

This clonotype was seen many times. The chain combines TRBV19 with TRBJ2-3; maybe TRBD2 (6 bases). V gave up 9 bases and J gave up 3 bases, with 13 bases separating them. Per the germline V gene, CDR1 is LNHDA and CDR2 is SQIVND (reference sequence). The CDR3 is made up of 13 amino acids. In nucleotides, the CDR3 is TGTGCCAGCGCGGGGACGGGGACAGATACGCAGTATTTT. Protein product: CASAGTGTDTQYF.

This clonotype was recorded many times. The chain couples TRBV19 to TRBJ2-1; TRBD2 matches at 7 bases. This CDR3 is built from 14 residues. Germline CDR1 LNHDA, CDR2 SQIVND (reference sequence). After removal of 5 bases from V and 7 bases from J, the junction contained 8 bases not matched to a gene. In DNA form, the CDR3 reads TGTGCCAGTAGTCGACTAGCAGCCGGGAATGAGCAGTTCTTC. As protein: CASSRLAAGNEQFF. Full variable domain (remainder filled in from reference TRBV19 and TRBJ2-1): DGGITQSPKYLFRKEGQNVTLSCEQNLNHDAMYWYRQDPGQGLRLIYYSQIVNDFQKGDIAEGYSVSREKKESFPLTVTSAQKNPTAFYLCASSRLAAGNEQFFGPGTRLTVL.

This chain links TRBV7-2 with TRBJ1-2; 8 bases map to TRBD1. V dropped 4 bases and J dropped 7; count of bases not matched to a gene: 5. This CDR3 region has 13 residues. Germline loops: CDR1 SGHTA, CDR2 FQGNSA. CDR3 amino acids: CASSSYTGGGYTF. CDR3 in DNA: TGTGCCAGCAGCTCCTATACAGGGGGTGGCTACACCTTC.

V and J are TRBV7-9 and TRBJ1-3, with D perhaps matching TRBD1 (6 bases). The CDR3 extends over 15 amino acids. Per the germline V gene, CDR1 is SEHNR and CDR2 is FQNEAQ (reference sequence). The germline V and J ends were trimmed by 5 bases and 6 bases, with 17 bases remaining between them. DNA for the CDR3: TGTGCCAGCAGCCCCTCAGGGGAGGCTGAAAACACCATATATTTT. It is translated as CASSPSGEAENTIYF. The whole variable domain, remainder taken from reference TRBV7-9 and TRBJ1-3, is DTGVSQNPRHKITKRGQNVTFRCDPISEHNRLYWYRQTLGQGPEFLTYFQNEAQLEKSRLLSDRFSAERPKGSFSTLEIQRTEQGDSAMYLCASSPSGEAENTIYFGEGSWLTVV.

V usage is TRBV19 and J usage is TRBJ1-2; D is undetermined. The CDR3 extends over 13 amino acids. With 7 bases removed from V and 7 bases from J, the gap between germline ends came to 16 bases. CDR1 is LNHDA and CDR2 is SQIVND in the germline V gene (reference sequence). The CDR3 sequence is CASTPLQRAGYTF. Here the CDR3 DNA reads TGTGCCAGTACGCCCCTGCAGAGAGCTGGCTACACCTTC.

The V gene is TRBV12-3 or TRBV12-4, the J gene TRBJ2-5; D is uncertain. V dropped 3 bases and J dropped 4 bases, with 6 bases sitting between them. The length of the CDR3 is 12 residues. CDR3 coding DNA: TGTGCCAGCAGTTTCTGGGGAGAGACCCAGTACTTC. This translates into CASSFWGETQYF.

This rearrangement joins TRBV3-1 to TRBJ1-1, with a tentative D call TRBD1 (6 bases). The length of the CDR3 is 15 residues. V shed 2 bases and J shed 4 bases, with 14 bases lying between them. Looked up from germline, CDR1 is LGHDT and CDR2 is YNNKEL (reference sequence). CDR3 in amino acids: CASSQPLAGATEAFF. The DNA of the CDR3 is TGTGCCAGCAGCCAACCCCTGGCAGGGGCCACTGAAGCTTTCTTT.

This clonotype appeared many times. The chain carries TRBV12-5 and TRBJ1-3; D gene ambiguous. Between the trimmed V and J ends, which lost 4 bases and 0 bases, there was a span of 7 bases. Germline CDR1 LGHNT, CDR2 FRNRAP. The CDR3 consists of 14 residues. This CDR3 reads CASGSWNSGNTIYF. The CDR3 coding sequence is TGTGCTAGTGGTTCATGGAACTCTGGAAACACCATATATTTT.

This clonotype was picked up many times. The chain employs TRBV2 and TRBJ1-1; weak D call: TRBD1 (5 bases). In germline, CDR1 is SNHLY, CDR2 FYNNEI. Trimming shortened V by 8 bases and J by 6 bases, and 19 bases separated the two germline ends. There are 14 residues in the CDR3. The chain's CDR3 is CASHTEAGKAEAFF. CDR3 nucleotide sequence: TGTGCCAGCCACACCGAGGCAGGGAAAGCTGAAGCTTTCTTT.

The chain combines TRBV30 with TRBJ2-6; 8 bases fit TRBD1. This CDR3 spans 14 amino acids. Germline lookup yields CDR1 GTSNPN and CDR2 SVGIG (reference sequence). V dropped 5 bases and J dropped 1; count of bases not matched to a gene: 1. Here the CDR3 DNA reads TGTGCCTGGGACAGGGGTTCTGGGGCCAACGTCCTGACTTTC. Its protein product is CAWDRGSGANVLTF.

CDR3 bases: TGTGCCAGCAGTGGACAGGGGGGAGCCAAAAACATTCAGTACTTC. Translating it yields CASSGQGGAKNIQYF. This chain connects TRBV25-1 to TRBJ2-4; 9 nucleotides align to TRBD1. The trim removed 4 bases at V and 0 bases at J, leaving 1 base unmatched. The CDR3 contains 15 residues. Germline V gene sequence: CDR1 MGHDK, CDR2 SYGVNS. The full variable domain, rest sourced from reference TRBV25-1 and TRBJ2-4, is EADIYQTPRYLVIGTGKKITLECSQTMGHDKMYWYQQDPGMELHLIHYSYGVNSTEKGDLSSESTVSRIRTEHFPLTLESARPSHTSQYLCASSGQGGAKNIQYFGAGTRLSVL.

The rearrangement uses TRBV6-5 and TRBJ2-7; D is possibly TRBD1 (6 bases). The germline gives CDR1 MNHEY, CDR2 SVGAGI. With 6 bases removed from V and 0 bases from J, the gap between germline ends came to 27 bases. This CDR3 comprises 19 residues. CDR3 amino acids: CASRAGPDRNYIYSYEQYF. In nucleotides, the CDR3 is TGTGCCAGCAGAGCCGGGCCGGACAGAAACTATATCTACTCCTACGAGCAGTACTTC.

This clonotype was recorded at least ten times. The chain employs TRBV12-3 or TRBV12-4 and TRBJ2-3; D uncertain. Deletions cut 1 base from V and 2 bases from J, with 7 bases between. This CDR3 has 14 amino acids. The CDR3 protein is CASSLGPTTDTQYF. The CDR3 DNA is TGTGCCAGCAGTTTAGGGCCCACCACAGATACGCAGTATTTT.

The table lists this clonotype with a few counts. V usage is TRBV5-6 and J usage is TRBJ1-1, with D possibly matching TRBD1 (6 bases). Germline CDR1 SGHDT, CDR2 YYEEEE. This CDR3 spans 15 amino acids. Between the trimmed V and J ends, which lost 4 bases and 1 base, there was a span of 14 bases. In DNA, the CDR3 is TGTGCCAGCAGCCCGAACACAGGGCGGAACACTGAAGCTTTCTTT. Translating it yields CASSPNTGRNTEAFF.

This clonotype was observed many times. J is TRBJ1-1 and V is TRBV7-9; D gene ambiguous. This CDR3 comprises 13 residues. The germline V and J ends were trimmed by 3 bases and 5 bases, with 10 bases remaining between them. CDR1 is SEHNR and CDR2 is FQNEAQ in the germline V gene (reference sequence). The DNA of the CDR3 is TGTGCCAGCAGCTTCCCACAGAGGACTGAAGCTTTCTTT. Encoded protein: CASSFPQRTEAFF.